The 24 T cell receptor beta chains listed next were all sequenced from one sample in a study of T cells after yellow fever vaccination. One entry per CDR3 protein results from TCRdb running MiXCR on the 5' RACE reads. Of roughly 240,000 distinct CDR3 sequences detected, 6.5% to 7.5% appear once; the ten largest clones hold 1% to 1.2%. The sample consisted of CD4+ T cells sorted from PBMCs, taken on the day of the yellow fever booster vaccination. The receptors were sampled from a man under 40 who received the YFV17D yellow fever vaccine.

This clonotype showed up many times. Here the CDR3 DNA reads TGCAGTGCTAATTCTGGGGATGAGACCCAGTACTTC. This gives the protein CSANSGDETQYF. The chain combines TRBV20-1 with TRBJ2-5, with no clear D. The CDR3 length is 12 residues. Germline V lookup: CDR1 DFQATT, CDR2 SNEGSKA (reference sequence). V was shortened by 4 bases and J by 5 bases, with 11 bases between the two germline ends.

This clonotype has at least ten counts. The chain employs TRBV12-3 or TRBV12-4 and TRBJ1-6; weak D call: TRBD1 (5 bases). The CDR3 sequence is 14 residues long. V lost 5 bases and J lost 7, with 12 bases in between. The CDR3 sequence is CASSQSTVNSPLHF. For the CDR3, the DNA is TGTGCCAGCAGTCAATCGACAGTAAATTCACCCCTCCACTTT.

This clonotype was counted between two and nine times. V gene TRBV11-2 combines with J gene TRBJ1-5; 8 nucleotides line up with TRBD1. CDR1 SGHAT and CDR2 FQNNGV come from the germline V gene. This CDR3 is 15 amino acids long. The ends lost 3 bases at V and 7 bases at J; junction bases unmatched: 8. The DNA for the CDR3 is TGTGCCAGCAGCTTCCAAACAGGGGGAGGCCAGCCCCAGCATTTT. Translation: CASSFQTGGGQPQHF.

There are a few counts of this clonotype. This sequence joins TRBV9 and TRBJ2-1; unclear D gene. V lost 0 bases to trimming and J lost 1 base, with 5 bases between them. The V gene's germline CDR1 is SGDLS and CDR2 YYNGEE. The CDR3 loop spans 14 amino acids. CDR3 DNA: TGTGCCAGCAGCGTAGGGGAATCCTACAATGAGCAGTTCTTC. It specifies CASSVGESYNEQFF.

The chain joins TRBV6-1 to TRBJ2-5; TRBD1 matches at 7 bases. V trimming: 6 bases; J trimming: 3 bases; junction bases outside the gene matches: 13. In germline, CDR1 is MNHNS, CDR2 SASEGT. The CDR3 runs to 16 residues. CDR3 coding DNA: TGTGCCAGCAGGCTTTACAGGGGTGCCATGAAAGAGACCCAGTACTTC. The encoded protein is CASRLYRGAMKETQYF.

This clonotype has ten or more counts. The chain carries TRBV10-3 and TRBJ1-1; D ambiguous. V dropped 0 bases and J dropped 6 bases, with 8 bases sitting between them. Germline CDR1 is ENHRY and CDR2 is SYGVKD. CDR3 length: 13 residues. CDR3 bases: TGTGCCATCAGTGAGTCCGGGTTCCCTGAAGCTTTCTTT. Amino acids: CAISESGFPEAFF.

This clonotype was counted many times. The chain combines TRBV7-2 with TRBJ2-3; tentatively, D is TRBD2 (6 bases). V was shortened by 1 base and J by 15 bases, with 11 bases between the two germline ends. The CDR3 runs 11 residues. Germline CDR1 reads SGHTA; CDR2 reads FQGNSA. CDR3 sequence: CASSLGGGLYF. CDR3 coding DNA: TGTGCCAGCAGCTTAGGGGGAGGACTTTATTTT.

The rearrangement links TRBV5-1 to TRBJ1-4; 9 bases fit TRBD1. The CDR3 covers 16 residues. Germline loops: CDR1 SGHRS, CDR2 YFSETQ. Unmatched junction bases numbered 2, after V lost 1 base and J lost 1 base. The CDR3 loop reads CASSLTGGRTNEKLFF. CDR3 nucleotides: TGCGCCAGCAGCTTGACAGGGGGCAGAACTAATGAAAAACTGTTTTTT.

This clonotype was seen repeatedly, ten times or more. The chain recombines TRBV18 with TRBJ2-1; D may be TRBD2 (7 bases). Germline-derived CDR1 and CDR2 are KGHSH and LQKENI. Trimming cost V 6 bases and J 12 bases, with 15 bases left between them. CDR3 size: 12 residues. The CDR3 reads CASSPKGGLQFF. The CDR3 nucleotides are TGTGCCAGCTCCCCTAAGGGGGGGTTGCAGTTCTTC.

This clonotype has a handful of counts. The V call is TRBV29-1, the J call TRBJ2-2; a weak D match, TRBD2 (6 bases). With 7 bases removed from V and 2 bases from J, the gap between germline ends came to 8 bases. Germline CDR1 and CDR2: SQVTM and ANQGSEA. CDR3 length: 12 amino acids. The CDR3 loop reads CSAGTNTGELFF. CDR3 bases: TGCAGCGCCGGGACTAACACCGGGGAGCTGTTTTTT.

This clonotype was picked up a small number of times. The V call is TRBV7-6, the J call TRBJ2-1, with 13 bases fitting TRBD2. Germline CDR1 is SGHVS and CDR2 is FNYEAQ. This CDR3 contains 17 residues. V shed 5 bases and J 7 bases; nucleotides not matched to a gene: 11. CDR3 sequence: CASSPRTSGSPLNEQFF. The CDR3 region has the DNA TGTGCCAGCAGCCCCAGGACTAGCGGGAGCCCCTTAAATGAGCAGTTCTTC.

This clonotype was found a few times. The CDR3 sequence is CASHPATNEKLFF. The CDR3 nucleotides are TGTGCCAGCCACCCTGCAACTAATGAAAAACTGTTTTTT. J is TRBJ1-4 and V is TRBV28; D gene unclear. The CDR3 has 13 amino acids. V dropped 8 bases and J dropped 0 bases, with 7 bases sitting between them. Germline CDR1 and CDR2: MDHEN and SYDVKM.

About this clonotype itself: An end of the junction differs from the germline gene, which may be a read error. This chain connects TRBV29-1 to TRBJ2-5; a weak D match, TRBD2 (5 bases). Germline CDR1 SQVTM, CDR2 ANQGSEA. The CDR3 runs 13 residues. CDR3 nucleotides: TGCAGCGTTCGAGGGTCTCCAGGAGAGACCCGGTACTTC. Protein sequence: CSVRGSPGETRYF.

This clonotype was observed at least ten times. The V gene is TRBV12-3 or TRBV12-4, the J gene TRBJ2-7; 7 bases map to TRBD2. The CDR3 contains 14 residues. V lost 6 bases, J lost 6 bases, and 11 bases stayed unmatched. The CDR3 bases are TGTGCCAGCAGCCAAGGACTAGTGGACGGCGAGCAGTACTTC. It is translated as CASSQGLVDGEQYF.

This clonotype was seen a few times. V gene TRBV20-1 combines with J gene TRBJ2-7; TRBD2 matches 7 bases. V was clipped by 0 bases and J by 5 bases; unmatched bases: 10. The germline CDR1 and CDR2 sequences are DFQATT and SNEGSKA (reference sequence). The CDR3 extends over 15 amino acids. CDR3 region: CSARDRRERGNEQYF. Written as DNA, the CDR3 is TGCAGTGCTAGAGATAGGCGGGAGAGGGGCAACGAGCAGTACTTC.

This clonotype has more than one count but fewer than ten. The chain has TRBV7-3 and TRBJ2-1; unclear D gene. Per germline, CDR1 SGHTA and CDR2 FQGTGA. The V end was cut by 2 bases, the J end by 6 bases, with 14 bases between. The CDR3 is 15 amino acids. CDR3 region: CASSLSFVQFNEQFF. Written as DNA, the CDR3 is TGTGCCAGCAGCTTATCCTTTGTGCAGTTCAATGAGCAGTTCTTC.

The chain links TRBV28 to TRBJ1-4, with TRBD1 matching 8 bases. V trimming: 6 bases; J trimming: 7 bases; junction bases outside the gene matches: 16. The V gene's germline CDR1 is MDHEN and CDR2 SYDVKM. The CDR3 covers 17 residues. CDR3 in DNA: TGTGCCAGCAGCTATACGACAGGGGCCGGACCTGTTGAAAAACTGTTTTTT. This translates into CASSYTTGAGPVEKLFF.

In this sample, this clonotype turned up a few times. V gene TRBV5-1 combines with J gene TRBJ2-5, with TRBD2 matching over 12 bases. The V and J ends lost 4 bases and 3 bases, in that order; junction bases with no gene match: 4. In germline, CDR1 is SGHRS, CDR2 YFSETQ. The CDR3 totals 15 residues. DNA for the CDR3: TGCGCCAGCAGCGATCGACTAGCGGGGGAAGAGACCCAGTACTTC. Translation: CASSDRLAGEETQYF.

The J gene is TRBJ2-3, the V gene TRBV20-1; TRBD1 agrees at 7 bases. The CDR3 contains 13 residues. Looked up from germline, CDR1 is DFQATT and CDR2 is SNEGSKA (reference sequence). CDR3 sequence reads: CSKGQRRADTQYF. Here the CDR3 DNA reads TGCAGCAAGGGACAGCGAAGGGCAGATACGCAGTATTTT.

The chain couples TRBV12-3 or TRBV12-4 to TRBJ1-6; no clear D gene. Deletions cut 8 bases from V and 1 base from J, with 12 bases between. This CDR3 has 15 amino acids. CDR3 nucleotides: TGTGCCAGCCTAGAGTCGGCTTCCTATAATTCACCCCTCCACTTT. Its protein is CASLESASYNSPLHF.

This sequence joins TRBV5-1 and TRBJ2-5; D perhaps matches TRBD1 (5 bases). Germline-derived CDR1 and CDR2 are SGHRS and YFSETQ. CDR3 length: 13 residues. The V end was cut by 5 bases, the J end by 1 base, with 9 bases between. CDR3 region: CASRARAQETQYF. Here the CDR3 DNA reads TGCGCCAGCAGAGCCAGGGCCCAAGAGACCCAGTACTTC.

The chain combines TRBV5-1 with TRBJ2-3; weak D call: TRBD2 (5 bases). Trimming pared 2 bases from V and 2 bases from J, leaving 9 bases between. In germline, CDR1 is SGHRS, CDR2 YFSETQ. This CDR3 is 14 amino acids long. CDR3 amino acids: CASSFADYTDTQYF. CDR3 DNA: TGCGCCAGCAGCTTCGCAGACTACACAGATACGCAGTATTTT.

This clonotype was recorded at least ten times. V is TRBV3-1 and J is TRBJ2-7; the match to TRBD2 covers 10 bases. There are 16 residues in the CDR3. V trimming: 0 bases; J trimming: 3 bases; junction bases outside the gene matches: 5. Looked up from germline, CDR1 is LGHDT and CDR2 is YNNKEL (reference sequence). CDR3 amino acids: CASSQDYLAGGYEQYF. In DNA form, the CDR3 reads TGTGCCAGCAGCCAAGACTACTTAGCGGGGGGCTACGAGCAGTACTTC.

This clonotype was observed at least ten times. This chain uses TRBV7-9 with TRBJ2-7, with D perhaps assigned TRBD1 or TRBD2 (5 bases each). Deletions cut 0 bases from V and 3 bases from J, with 12 bases between. CDR3 length equals 15 residues. Germline V gene data show CDR1 as SEHNR and CDR2 as FQNEAQ (reference sequence). CDR3 nucleotides: TGTGCCAGCAGCTTAGCGGGGGAGCGGCGCTACGAGCAGTACTTC. This sequence encodes CASSLAGERRYEQYF.